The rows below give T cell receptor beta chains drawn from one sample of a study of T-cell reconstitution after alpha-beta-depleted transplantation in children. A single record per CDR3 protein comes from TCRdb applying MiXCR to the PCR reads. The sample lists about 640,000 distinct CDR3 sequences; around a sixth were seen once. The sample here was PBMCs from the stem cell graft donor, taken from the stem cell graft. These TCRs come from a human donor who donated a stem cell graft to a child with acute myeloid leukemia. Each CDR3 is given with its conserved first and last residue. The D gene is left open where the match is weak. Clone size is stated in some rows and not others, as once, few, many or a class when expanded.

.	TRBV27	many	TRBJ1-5	TGTGCCAGCAGTGCATTCACAGGGCGCAATCAGCCCCAGCATTTT	CASSAFTGRNQPQHF
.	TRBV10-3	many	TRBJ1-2	TGTGCCATCTCAGGGACCTATGGCTACACCTTC	CAISGTYGYTF
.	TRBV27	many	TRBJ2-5	TGTGCCAGCAGTCACCTGGGAGGGGGCGAGACCCAGTACTTC	CASSHLGGGETQYF
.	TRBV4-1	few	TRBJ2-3	TGCGCCAGCAGCCAGAGGGAAAACACAGATACGCAGTATTTT	CASSQRENTDTQYF
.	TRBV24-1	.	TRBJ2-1	TGTGCCACCAGTGATTTGGAGAGGGTAGGGGTCAATGAGCAGTTCTTC	CATSDLERVGVNEQFF
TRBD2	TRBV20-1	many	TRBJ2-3	TGCAGTGCCGATGGACTAGCGAGCACAGATACGCAGTATTTT	CSADGLASTDTQYF
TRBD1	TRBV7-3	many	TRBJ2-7	TGTGCCAGCAGCTTCGGGACAGGGTACGAGCAGTACTTC	CASSFGTGYEQYF
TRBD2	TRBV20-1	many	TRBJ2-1	TGCAGTGCTAGGAGCGGGGTTGAGCAGTTCTTC	CSARSGVEQFF
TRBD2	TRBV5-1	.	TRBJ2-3	TGCGCCAGCAGCTCGGAAGGACTAGCGGGGGCCACAGATACGCAGTATTTT	CASSSEGLAGATDTQYF
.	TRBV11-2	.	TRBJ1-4	TGTGCCAGCAGCTTCGATGGGAGAGAACTGTTTTTT	CASSFDGRELFF
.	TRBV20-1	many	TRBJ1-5	TGCAGTGCTCGAACCGTCCGGGACGCCACCAGGCCGGGTTTTTTT	CSARTVRDATRPGFF
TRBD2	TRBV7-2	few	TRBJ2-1	TGTGCCAGCAGTACTACCGGGACTACCTACAATGAGCAGTTCTTC	CASSTTGTTYNEQFF
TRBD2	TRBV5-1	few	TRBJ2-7	TGCGCCAGCAGCTTGGTGTATCGGGGGGACTCCTACGAGCAGTACTTC	CASSLVYRGDSYEQYF
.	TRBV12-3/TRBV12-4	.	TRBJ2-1	TGTGCCAGCAGCCCTCGGGGGTCTTTCACTGAGCAGTTCTTC	CASSPRGSFTEQFF
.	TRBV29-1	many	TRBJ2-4	TGCAGCGTTGAAGAGGGCCAGAAAAACATTCAGTACTTC	CSVEEGQKNIQYF
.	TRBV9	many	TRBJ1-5	TGTGCCAGCAGCCTAGGGGACGGATATAGCAATCAGCCCCAGCATTTT	CASSLGDGYSNQPQHF
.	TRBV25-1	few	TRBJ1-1	TGTGCCAGCAGTGAATTGAGCGGGGTTTATACTGAAGCTTTCTTT	CASSELSGVYTEAFF